Shown below are 30 T cell receptor beta chains from a single sample sequenced in a study of response to subunit inactivated influenza vaccine (dated 2018 in TCRdb). Libraries were constructed by RT-PCR. The run used an Illumina HiSeq 2500. TCRdb reprocessed the public reads (quality trimming at Q25 with fastp, clone calling with MiXCR) and kept in-frame beta chains. Each CDR3 protein appears once, grouped with its most common genes and DNA. In this sample the table shows 500,000 to 750,000 distinct CDR3 sequences, 12% to 15% of which occur a single time. The ten largest make up 11% of the sample. The starting material was PBMCs from blood, obtained 11 to 12 days after vaccination. Receptors originate from a man aged 45-60 years who received an inactivated influenza vaccine. Donor details come from another sample of the same person, matched by shared clones.

This chain connects TRBV12-3 or TRBV12-4 to TRBJ2-7; possible D gene TRBD2, 7 bases. V was trimmed by 1 base and J by 1 base, leaving 14 bases between them. This CDR3 contains 16 residues. The CDR3 region is CASSLGGGRASYEQYF. Written as DNA, the CDR3 is TGTGCCAGCAGTTTAGGGGGGGGCAGGGCGTCCTACGAGCAGTACTTC.

This clonotype was seen more than once but under ten times. The chain employs TRBV12-3 or TRBV12-4 and TRBJ1-6, with D uncertain. This CDR3 is 15 amino acids long. V gave up 6 bases and J gave up 9 bases, with 18 bases separating them. The CDR3 spells CASRLGQQGSSPLHF. The CDR3 coding sequence is TGTGCCAGCAGACTTGGGCAGCAAGGTAGTTCACCCCTCCACTTT.

The genes are TRBV6-6 and TRBJ1-5; no clear D. The CDR3 contains 12 residues. Germline V lookup: CDR1 MNHNY, CDR2 SVGAGI (reference sequence). Between the trimmed V and J ends, which lost 4 bases and 6 bases, there was a span of 7 bases. This CDR3 reads CASSFHPQPQHF. CDR3 DNA sequence: TGTGCCAGCAGTTTCCACCCTCAGCCCCAGCATTTT.

This chain connects TRBV5-5 to TRBJ2-7; D remains unclear. The length of the CDR3 is 15 residues. CDR1 is SGHKS and CDR2 is YYEKEE in the germline V gene (reference sequence). Between the trimmed V and J ends, which lost 0 bases and 1 base, there was a span of 11 bases. DNA of the CDR3: TGTGCCAGCAGCTTGGAGGGCCACCCTTCCTACGAGCAGTACTTC. Translating gives CASSLEGHPSYEQYF.

The CDR3 here is CASGGGTGLYNEQFF. The DNA of the CDR3 is TGTGCCAGCGGGGGAGGGACAGGGCTTTACAATGAGCAGTTCTTC. This rearrangement joins TRBV28 to TRBJ2-1, with 9 bases matching TRBD1. The CDR3 totals 15 residues. Unmatched junction bases numbered 9, after V lost 8 bases and J lost 4 bases. Germline-derived CDR1 and CDR2 are MDHEN and SYDVKM.

The chain combines TRBV6-5 with TRBJ1-2, with D unclear. The CDR3 covers 16 residues. The germline gives CDR1 MNHEY, CDR2 SVGAGI. Trimming took 0 bases from V and 0 from J, leaving 11 bases between them. Here the CDR3 reads CASSYSIRVANYGYTF. In DNA, the CDR3 is TGTGCCAGCAGTTACTCGATCCGGGTAGCTAACTATGGCTACACCTTC.

The genes are TRBV20-1 and TRBJ2-7, with 14 bases fitting TRBD2. Germline V CDR1 and CDR2: DFQATT, SNEGSKA (reference sequence). This CDR3 comprises 15 residues. V lost 4 bases, J lost 0 bases, and 2 bases stayed unmatched. CDR3 sequence reads: CSAIGTSGSSYEQYF. The DNA for the CDR3 is TGCAGTGCTATAGGGACTAGCGGGAGCTCCTACGAGCAGTACTTC.

This sequence joins TRBV20-1 and TRBJ1-5; the D is unclear. The germline CDR1 and CDR2 sequences are DFQATT and SNEGSKA (reference sequence). V was pared by 0 bases and J by 2 bases, with 11 bases between. CDR3 length equals 15 residues. Here the CDR3 DNA reads TGCAGTGCTAGAGACCACCTCAGCGGCAATCAGCCCCAGCATTTT. Translation: CSARDHLSGNQPQHF.

This clonotype has just a few counts. This chain links TRBV20-1 with TRBJ2-2; D unresolved. The germline V gene has CDR1 DFQATT and CDR2 SNEGSKA (reference sequence). The CDR3 consists of 13 residues. V lost 1 base to trimming and J lost 2 bases, with 5 bases between them. CDR3 residues: CSARGRNTGELFF. DNA of the CDR3: TGCAGTGCTAGAGGGCGCAACACCGGGGAGCTGTTTTTT.

CDR3 in DNA: TGTGCCATCAGCAGGACTAGCGGGAGGGAGACCCAGTACTTC. Protein sequence: CAISRTSGRETQYF. The chain combines TRBV10-3 with TRBJ2-5; TRBD2 agrees at 14 bases. Unmatched junction bases numbered 2, after V lost 6 bases and J lost 5 bases. The CDR3 has 14 residues. From germline, CDR1 is ENHRY and CDR2 SYGVKD.

The V call is TRBV11-1, the J call TRBJ2-5; 9 nucleotides line up with TRBD1. Germline V gives CDR1 SGHAT, CDR2 FQDESV (reference sequence). V was pared by 3 bases and J by 4 bases, with 9 bases of the junction left unmatched. This CDR3 is 16 amino acids long. Here the CDR3 reads CASSLEQGAVRETQYF. Here the CDR3 DNA reads TGTGCCAGCAGCTTGGAACAGGGGGCTGTTCGAGAGACCCAGTACTTC.

This chain joins TRBV18 and TRBJ1-1, with D uncertain. The CDR3 runs 12 residues. Germline CDR1 is KGHSH and CDR2 is LQKENI. V lost 3 bases and J lost 5, with 7 bases in between. The CDR3 region is CASSPRKTEAFF. CDR3 sequence (DNA): TGTGCCAGCTCACCTAGGAAGACTGAAGCTTTCTTT.

The rearrangement links TRBV4-2 to TRBJ1-5; D remains ambiguous. CDR3 length: 15 amino acids. CDR1 and CDR2 (germline): LGHNA, YNFKEQ. The V and J ends lost 0 bases and 1 base respectively, with 7 bases between them. The CDR3 DNA reads as TGTGCCAGCAGCCAAGACTCCCCAAGCAATCAGCCCCAGCATTTT. Amino acid sequence: CASSQDSPSNQPQHF.

A few counts support this clonotype. The V gene is TRBV29-1, the J gene TRBJ2-1; 9 bases align to TRBD1. Germline V gene sequence: CDR1 SQVTM, CDR2 ANQGSEA. The CDR3 totals 15 residues. The junction had 12 bases not matched to a gene; V was cut back by 7 bases and J by 5 bases. CDR3 protein: CSGLTWGQGNNEQFF. The CDR3 nucleotides read TGCAGCGGGTTAACTTGGGGACAGGGAAACAATGAGCAGTTCTTC.

This chain links TRBV6-1 with TRBJ2-7; D is perhaps TRBD2 (5 bases). CDR1 is MNHNS, CDR2 SASEGT, per germline. The V gene lost 8 bases and the J gene lost 0 bases, with 8 bases spanning the gap. The CDR3 sequence is 12 residues long. CDR3 DNA: TGTGCCAGCGGTCGGGACTCCTACGAGCAGTACTTC. Its translation is CASGRDSYEQYF.

The sample holds a few counts of this clonotype. V usage is TRBV6-2 or TRBV6-3 and J usage is TRBJ2-7; 9 nucleotides match TRBD2. CDR1 MNHEY and CDR2 SVGEGT come from the germline V gene. J was trimmed by 2 bases and V by 6 bases; bases with no gene match: 8. There are 15 residues in the CDR3. As DNA, the CDR3 is TGTGCCAGCAGGCGACTTAGCGGGAGCCCCTACGAGCAGTACTTC. Translation gives CASRRLSGSPYEQYF.

This clonotype showed up just a few times. This chain connects TRBV13 to TRBJ1-2; the D gene is possibly TRBD1 (6 bases). Looked up from germline, CDR1 is PRHDT and CDR2 is FYEKMQ (reference sequence). CDR3 length: 14 residues. V was cut by 8 bases and J by 3 bases, with 16 bases left in between. The CDR3: CASAGSGGHYGYTF. Here the CDR3 DNA reads TGTGCCAGCGCAGGGAGTGGGGGGCACTATGGCTACACCTTC.

The chain has TRBV5-1 and TRBJ2-7; D is perhaps TRBD1 (6 bases). The germline V gene encodes CDR1 SGHRS and CDR2 YFSETQ. V was clipped by 1 base and J by 5 bases, with 13 bases between them. CDR3 length: 14 residues. CDR3 protein: CASSLKGQVHEQYF. CDR3 DNA: TGCGCCAGCAGCTTGAAGGGACAAGTACACGAGCAGTACTTC.

This clonotype was recorded many times. The gene calls are TRBV20-1 and TRBJ1-6, with a weak D call TRBD1 (6 bases). This CDR3 has 15 amino acids. Germline CDR1 reads DFQATT; CDR2 reads SNEGSKA (reference sequence). Trimming removed 2 bases at V and 0 bases at J, with 8 bases between. The CDR3 here is CSARLTGSYNSPLHF. CDR3 bases: TGCAGTGCTAGATTGACAGGCTCCTATAATTCACCCCTCCACTTT.

There are a few counts of this clonotype. The V gene is TRBV3-1, the J gene TRBJ1-6; D gene uncertain. Germline CDR1 and CDR2: LGHDT and YNNKEL (reference sequence). V shed 4 bases and J shed 5 bases, with 9 bases lying between them. The CDR3 length is 14 residues. Here the CDR3 reads CASSPWKNNSPLHF. CDR3 bases: TGTGCCAGCAGCCCCTGGAAGAATAATTCACCCCTCCACTTT.

V usage is TRBV5-1 and J usage is TRBJ1-2; 9 bases align to TRBD1. The length of the CDR3 is 13 residues. J gave up 7 bases and V 3 bases, and 4 bases lay outside the gene matches. Germline V gene sequence: CDR1 SGHRS, CDR2 YFSETQ. CDR3 DNA: TGCGCCAGCAGCTCGGGACAGGGCATTGGCTACACCTTC. Protein product: CASSSGQGIGYTF.

The J gene is TRBJ2-6, the V gene TRBV11-2, with 11 positions matching TRBD1. The V gene's germline CDR1 is SGHAT and CDR2 FQNNGV. The CDR3 totals 19 residues. The ends lost 0 bases at V and 2 bases at J; junction bases unmatched: 6. The CDR3 protein is CASSLEWPDRGPGANVLTF. The CDR3 bases are TGTGCCAGCAGCTTAGAATGGCCGGACAGGGGGCCTGGGGCCAACGTCCTGACTTTC.

In the case of this clonotype: A much larger clone lies one base from this, so it may be a read error. This chain uses TRBV3-1 with TRBJ2-1; D remains unclear. This CDR3 is 14 amino acids long. Germline V gene data show CDR1 as LGHDT and CDR2 as YNNKEL (reference sequence). V lost 1 base to trimming and J lost 8 bases, with 12 bases between them. CDR3 DNA: TGTGCCAGCAGCCAAGTATCGGGCAGCTATGAGCAGTTCTTC. This translates into CASSQVSGSYEQFF.

The CDR3 here is CASRPARGGRETQYF. The CDR3 nucleotides read TGTGCCAGCAGACCCGCTCGCGGGGGCAGAGAGACCCAGTACTTC. The rearrangement links TRBV6-2 or TRBV6-3 to TRBJ2-5; weak D call: TRBD2 (7 bases). The CDR3 extends over 15 amino acids. Germline CDR1 MNHEY, CDR2 SVGEGT. Trimming removed 6 bases from V and 4 bases from J, with 18 bases in between.

This clonotype was seen at least ten times. CDR3 residues: CSGSGGEGYNEQFF. The CDR3 coding sequence is TGCAGCGGTAGCGGGGGGGAAGGGTACAATGAGCAGTTCTTC. This chain links TRBV29-1 with TRBJ2-1, with 11 nucleotides matching TRBD2. The V gene end was trimmed by 7 bases and the J gene end by 4 bases; junction bases not matched to a gene: 6. Germline CDR1 reads SQVTM; CDR2 reads ANQGSEA. CDR3 size: 14 residues.

The V gene is TRBV6-1, the J gene TRBJ2-2, with 7 bases fitting TRBD1. V gave up 6 bases and J gave up 7 bases; unmatched junction bases: 14. Germline-derived CDR1 and CDR2 are MNHNS and SASEGT. This CDR3 is built from 16 residues. Here the CDR3 reads CASRTPRQGVVGELFF. CDR3 in DNA: TGTGCCAGCAGAACCCCCAGACAGGGTGTGGTCGGGGAGCTGTTTTTT.

The V call is TRBV12-3 or TRBV12-4, the J call TRBJ2-7; D ambiguous. CDR3 size: 13 residues. Trimming took off 3 bases at V and 0 bases at J, with 6 bases between the two ends. This CDR3 is CASSFESSYEQYF. The CDR3 DNA reads as TGTGCCAGCAGTTTTGAGAGCTCCTACGAGCAGTACTTC.

In its sample, this clonotype was seen a few times. The V call is TRBV25-1, the J call TRBJ1-1; tentatively, D is TRBD1 (6 bases). Looked up from germline, CDR1 is MGHDK and CDR2 is SYGVNS. V was clipped by 5 bases and J by 1 base, with 14 bases between them. The CDR3 loop spans 15 amino acids. CDR3 in amino acids: CASSKTGHWNTEAFF. Written as DNA, the CDR3 is TGTGCCAGCAGTAAGACGGGACACTGGAACACTGAAGCTTTCTTT. Complete variable domain (other parts from reference TRBV25-1 and TRBJ1-1): EADIYQTPRYLVIGTGKKITLECSQTMGHDKMYWYQQDPGMELHLIHYSYGVNSTEKGDLSSESTVSRIRTEHFPLTLESARPSHTSQYLCASSKTGHWNTEAFFGQGTRLTVV.

Only a few counts were recorded for this clonotype. V is TRBV10-3 and J is TRBJ1-1; TRBD1 matches at 8 bases. V lost 8 bases, J lost 4 bases, and 12 bases stayed unmatched. The germline V gene has CDR1 ENHRY and CDR2 SYGVKD. The CDR3 has 15 amino acids. CDR3 amino acids: CAIQPRDRYLTEAFF. Here the CDR3 DNA reads TGTGCCATCCAACCCCGGGACAGGTACCTCACTGAAGCTTTCTTT.

This clonotype was counted between two and nine times. V usage is TRBV4-2 and J usage is TRBJ2-1; 10 nucleotides agree with TRBD2. CDR3 length: 16 residues. Germline V gene data show CDR1 as LGHNA and CDR2 as YNFKEQ. The junction had 12 bases not matched to a gene; V was cut back by 4 bases and J by 9 bases. The CDR3 DNA follows: TGTGCCAGCAGCCGTCCTAGCGGGGGAGCCGGTCTTGAGCAGTTCTTC. Amino acids: CASSRPSGGAGLEQFF.